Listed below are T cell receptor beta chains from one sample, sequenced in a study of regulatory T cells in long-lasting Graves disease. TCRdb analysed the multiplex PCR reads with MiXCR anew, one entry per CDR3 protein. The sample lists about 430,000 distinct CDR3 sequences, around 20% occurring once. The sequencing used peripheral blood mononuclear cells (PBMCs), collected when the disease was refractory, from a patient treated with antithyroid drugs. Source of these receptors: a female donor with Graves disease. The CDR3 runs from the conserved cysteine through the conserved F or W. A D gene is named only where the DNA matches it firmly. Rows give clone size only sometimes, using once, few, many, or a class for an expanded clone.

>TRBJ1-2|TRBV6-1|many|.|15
CASSEAYQRVYGYTF
TGTGCCAGCAGTGAAGCGTATCAGCGCGTCTATGGCTACACCTTC
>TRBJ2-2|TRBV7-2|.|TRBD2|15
CASSPRLAETGELFF
TGTGCCAGCAGCCCAAGACTAGCGGAGACCGGGGAGCTGTTTTTT
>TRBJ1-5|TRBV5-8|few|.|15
CASSPLGHSNQPQHF
TGTGCCAGCAGCCCCCTCGGACACAGCAATCAGCCCCAGCATTTT
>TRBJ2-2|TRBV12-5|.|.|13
CASGLYNTGELFF
TGTGCTAGTGGTTTGTACAACACCGGGGAGCTGTTTTTT
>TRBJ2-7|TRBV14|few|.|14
CASSQDTNSYEQYF
TGTGCCAGCAGCCAAGATACGAATTCCTACGAGCAGTACTTC
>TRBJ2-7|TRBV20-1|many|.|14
CSASMGSRSYEQYF
TGCAGTGCTAGTATGGGGTCCCGTTCCTACGAGCAGTACTTC
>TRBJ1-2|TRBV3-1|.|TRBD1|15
CASSQLDRGQYGYTF
TGTGCCAGCAGCCAATTGGACAGGGGGCAATATGGCTACACCTTC
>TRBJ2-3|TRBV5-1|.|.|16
CASSLVWGDSTDTQYF
TGCGCCAGCAGCTTGGTTTGGGGAGATAGCACAGATACGCAGTATTTT
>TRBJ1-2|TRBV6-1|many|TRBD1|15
CASSSRDRGNYGYTF
TGTGCCAGCAGTAGCCGGGACAGGGGGAACTATGGCTACACCTTC
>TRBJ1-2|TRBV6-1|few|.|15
CASSEARDSLYGYTF
TGTGCCAGCAGTGAAGCCAGGGATAGTTTATATGGCTACACCTTC
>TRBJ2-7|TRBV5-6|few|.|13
CASSFGGVAEQYF
TGTGCCAGCAGCTTTGGAGGGGTGGCCGAGCAGTACTTC
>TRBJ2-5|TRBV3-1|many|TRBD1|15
CASSPETGGVETQYF
TGTGCCAGCAGCCCAGAGACAGGGGGCGTGGAGACCCAGTACTTC
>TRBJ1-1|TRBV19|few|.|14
CASSIGIGQFEAFF
TGTGCCAGTAGTATAGGAATAGGACAGTTTGAAGCTTTCTTT
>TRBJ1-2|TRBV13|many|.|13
CASSSSFDYGYTF
TGTGCCAGCAGCTCGTCTTTTGACTATGGCTACACCTTC
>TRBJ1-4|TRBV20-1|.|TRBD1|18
CSAREMDRGRVRREKLFF
TGCAGTGCTAGAGAAATGGACAGGGGGCGCGTAAGGCGTGAAAAACTGTTTTTT
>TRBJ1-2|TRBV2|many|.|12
CASSEGRTGYTF
TGTGCCAGCAGTGAAGGGCGAACGGGCTACACCTTC
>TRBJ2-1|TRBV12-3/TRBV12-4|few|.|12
CASSASGYEQFF
TGTGCCAGCAGTGCCAGCGGGTATGAGCAGTTCTTC
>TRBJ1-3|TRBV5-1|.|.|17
CASSLEPPNSSGNTIYF
TGCGCCAGCAGCTTGGAACCCCCCAATAGCTCTGGAAACACCATATATTTT
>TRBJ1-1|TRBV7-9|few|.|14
CASSPEVGATEAFF
TGTGCCAGCAGCCCCGAGGTCGGGGCCACTGAAGCTTTCTTT
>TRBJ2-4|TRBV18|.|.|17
CASSPTFSGDAKNIQYF
TGTGCCAGCTCACCTACCTTCTCAGGGGATGCCAAAAACATTCAGTACTTC
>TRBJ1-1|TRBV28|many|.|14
CASSLQGRPTEAFF
TGTGCCAGCAGTTTACAGGGTAGGCCAACTGAAGCTTTCTTT
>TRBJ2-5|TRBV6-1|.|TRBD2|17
CASRIAPLAGVSETQYF
TGTGCCAGCAGAATCGCCCCACTAGCGGGAGTATCAGAGACCCAGTACTTC
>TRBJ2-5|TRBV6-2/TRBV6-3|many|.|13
CASSYLEQETQYF
TGTGCCAGCAGTTACCTGGAGCAAGAGACCCAGTACTTC
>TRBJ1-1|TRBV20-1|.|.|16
CSVIGAGPRPDTEAFF
TGCAGTGTTATCGGGGCAGGGCCACGGCCAGACACTGAAGCTTTCTTT
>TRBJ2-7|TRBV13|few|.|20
CASSLVRPGHPTYARYEQYF
TGTGCCAGCAGCTTAGTCCGGCCAGGGCACCCGACTTACGCGAGGTACGAGCAGTACTTC
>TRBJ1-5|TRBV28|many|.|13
CASGGGNRQPQHF
TGTGCCAGCGGTGGAGGGAATAGACAGCCCCAGCATTTT
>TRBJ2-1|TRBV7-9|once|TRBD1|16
CASSPNRGGANNEQFF
TGTGCCAGCAGCCCCAACCGAGGGGGCGCCAACAATGAGCAGTTCTTC
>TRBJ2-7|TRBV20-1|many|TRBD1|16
CSALEVLRQGAGEQYF
TGCAGTGCTCTAGAGGTCCTTAGGCAGGGGGCTGGCGAGCAGTACTTC
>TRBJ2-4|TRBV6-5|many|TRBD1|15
CASSSDRAVVNIQYF
TGTGCCAGCAGTTCCGACAGGGCAGTGGTGAACATTCAGTACTTC
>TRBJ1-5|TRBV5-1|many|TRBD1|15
CASSLGDSLGQPQHF
TGTGCCAGCAGCTTGGGGGACAGCCTCGGACAGCCCCAGCATTTT
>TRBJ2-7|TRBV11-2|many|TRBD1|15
CASSLVDRGTYEQYF
TGTGCCAGCAGCTTAGTGGACAGGGGCACCTACGAGCAGTACTTC
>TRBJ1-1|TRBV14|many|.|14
CASSQGSGSLEAFF
TGTGCCAGCAGCCAAGGGTCGGGCAGCCTCGAAGCTTTCTTT
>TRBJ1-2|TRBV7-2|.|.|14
CASSLDRALYGYTF
TGTGCCAGCAGCTTAGACAGGGCCCTCTATGGCTACACCTTC
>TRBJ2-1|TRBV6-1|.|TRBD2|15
CASTAGTSGTNEQFF
TGTGCCAGCACTGCCGGGACTAGCGGGACCAATGAGCAGTTCTTC
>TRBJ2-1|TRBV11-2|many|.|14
CASSFGLENNEQFF
TGTGCCAGCAGCTTTGGGCTAGAGAACAATGAGCAGTTCTTC
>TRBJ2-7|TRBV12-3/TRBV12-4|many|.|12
CASSKDGYEQYF
TGTGCCAGCAGTAAGGACGGCTACGAGCAGTACTTC
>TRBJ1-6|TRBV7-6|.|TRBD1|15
CASSLGQGQGSPLHF
TGTGCCAGCAGCCTCGGACAGGGGCAGGGTTCACCCCTCCACTTT
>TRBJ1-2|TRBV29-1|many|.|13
CSVESGDNYGYTF
TGCAGCGTTGAGTCAGGGGACAACTATGGCTACACCTTC
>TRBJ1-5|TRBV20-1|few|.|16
CSAIPRGWYRNQPQHF
TGCAGTGCTATACCCCGGGGGTGGTATCGCAATCAGCCCCAGCATTTT
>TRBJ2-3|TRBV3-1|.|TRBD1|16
CASSQRQGSSTDTQYF
TGTGCCAGCAGCCAACGACAGGGGAGCAGCACAGATACGCAGTATTTT
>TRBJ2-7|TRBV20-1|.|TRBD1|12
CIGQGKNYEQYF
TGCATTGGACAGGGGAAAAACTACGAGCAGTACTTC
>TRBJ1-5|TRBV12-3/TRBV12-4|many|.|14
CASSSGTDNQPQHF
TGTGCCAGCAGTTCCGGGACGGACAATCAGCCCCAGCATTTT
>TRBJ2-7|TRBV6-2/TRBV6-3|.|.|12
CASRPTVYEQYF
TGTGCCAGCAGACCGACAGTTTACGAGCAGTACTTC
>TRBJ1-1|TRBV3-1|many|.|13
CASSHQGGSEAFF
TGTGCCAGCAGCCATCAGGGCGGGAGTGAAGCTTTCTTT
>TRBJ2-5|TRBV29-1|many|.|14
CSVEEIQHQETQYF
TGCAGCGTTGAGGAGATACAGCACCAAGAGACCCAGTACTTC
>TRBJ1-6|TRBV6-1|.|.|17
CAGSEVRSGVFGSPLHF
TGTGCCGGCAGTGAAGTAAGATCGGGGGTTTTTGGATCACCCCTCCACTTT
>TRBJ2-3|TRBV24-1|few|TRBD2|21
CATSDPGGARDSTTSTDTQYF
TGTGCCACCAGTGACCCCGGGGGGGCCCGGGACTCAACGACTAGCACAGATACGCAGTATTTT
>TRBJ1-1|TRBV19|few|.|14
CASSIEGSGTEAFF
TGTGCCAGTAGTATAGAAGGCAGTGGCACTGAAGCTTTCTTT
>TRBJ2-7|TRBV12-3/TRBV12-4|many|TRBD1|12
CATRQGINEQYF
TGTGCCACTAGACAGGGGATCAACGAGCAGTACTTC
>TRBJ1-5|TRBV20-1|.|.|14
CSADRDVRNQPQHF
TGCAGTGCCGACCGGGACGTCCGCAATCAGCCCCAGCATTTT
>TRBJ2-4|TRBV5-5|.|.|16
CASRPALVSAKNIQYF
TGTGCCAGCAGACCCGCTCTGGTTTCGGCCAAAAACATTCAGTACTTC
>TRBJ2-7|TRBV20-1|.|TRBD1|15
CSARDAGQGTYEQCF
TGCAGTGCTAGAGATGCGGGACAGGGAACCTACGAGCAGTGCTTC
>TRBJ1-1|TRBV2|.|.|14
CASSDGRMNAEAFF
TGTGCCAGCAGTGATGGGCGGATGAACGCTGAAGCTTTCTTT
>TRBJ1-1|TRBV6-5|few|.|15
CASSSLRGVGTEAFF
TGTGCCAGCAGTTCCCTCCGGGGGGTTGGCACTGAAGCTTTCTTT
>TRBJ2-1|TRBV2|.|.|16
CASSDSRASSYNEQFF
TGTGCCAGCAGTGATTCGAGGGCTAGCTCCTACAATGAGCAGTTCTTC
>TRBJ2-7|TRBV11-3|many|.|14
CASSSTQVPYEQYF
TGTGCCAGCAGCTCCACGCAGGTACCCTACGAGCAGTACTTC